This passage covers 22 T cell receptor beta chains from one sample sequenced in a study of vaccination and CD4 T cells after COVID-19. The antigens of these receptors remain unknown. The Oncomine TCR Beta short-read assay was applied to DNA of cultured CD4+ T cells. TCRdb reprocessed the PCR reads with MiXCR, giving one entry per CDR3 protein. The sample has 10,000 to 15,000 distinct CDR3 sequences, 61% seen once. As to treatment: approximately 9-day PBMC culture with coronavirus spike peptide pools or control peptides (ViraFEST assay). Source material: CD4+ T cells from blood, cultured in vitro. Source of these receptors: a human donor who had recovered from COVID-19.

This clonotype was found a few times. V gene TRBV30 combines with J gene TRBJ2-3; TRBD2 aligns across 8 bases. With V trimmed by 0 bases and J by 2 bases, 10 bases remained unmatched. The CDR3 runs to 17 residues. Germline V gene data show CDR1 as GTSNPN and CDR2 as SVGIG (reference sequence). Here the CDR3 reads CAWSVGLTSGYTDTQYF. The DNA for the CDR3 is TGTGCCTGGAGTGTTGGTCTTACTAGCGGATACACAGATACGCAGTATTTT.

V and J are TRBV5-5 and TRBJ2-7; 7 bases map to TRBD2. The CDR3 has 14 residues. Germline V lookup: CDR1 SGHKS, CDR2 YYEKEE (reference sequence). V dropped 5 bases and J dropped 13; count of bases not matched to a gene: 18. CDR3 bases: TGTGCCAGCAGAAATCTCCGGGGGGATCCGCTTCCCTACTTC. Protein sequence: CASRNLRGDPLPYF.

V usage is TRBV27 and J usage is TRBJ2-1; D gene ambiguous. V lost 4 bases to trimming and J lost 10 bases, with 20 bases between them. The CDR3 length is 15 residues. CDR1 and CDR2 from the germline V gene are MNHEY and SMNVEV (reference sequence). CDR3 in amino acids: CASSSSGPTPGEQFF. CDR3 DNA: TGTGCCAGCAGTTCCTCCGGGCCCACCCCCGGCGAGCAGTTCTTC.

This clonotype is deemed medium-sized. The chain links TRBV7-2 to TRBJ2-3; 13 nucleotides line up with TRBD2. This CDR3 has 17 residues. The germline gives CDR1 SGHTA, CDR2 FQGNSA. The V and J ends lost 5 bases and 1 base, in that order; junction bases with no gene match: 6. Written as DNA, the CDR3 is TGTGCCAGCAGCATTTCACTAGCGGGAGGGGGCACAGATACGCAGTATTTT. This gives the protein CASSISLAGGGTDTQYF.

This clonotype was seen only a few times. The genes are TRBV6-1 and TRBJ1-5, with 7 positions matching TRBD1. With V trimmed by 6 bases and J by 1 base, 12 bases remained unmatched. Germline loops: CDR1 MNHNS, CDR2 SASEGT. CDR3 length: 17 amino acids. DNA for the CDR3: TGTGCCAGCAGCCTCTCACAGGGGATGGGAAGCAATCAGCCCCAGCATTTT. Translated, it gives CASSLSQGMGSNQPQHF.

Only a few counts were recorded for this clonotype. The rearrangement joins TRBV20-1 to TRBJ2-3; TRBD2 might be the D (6 bases). Germline loops: CDR1 DFQATT, CDR2 SNEGSKA (reference sequence). Trimming took off 1 base at V and 4 bases at J, with 24 bases between the two ends. The CDR3 covers 18 residues. The CDR3 region has the DNA TGCAGTGCTAGAGGGGGAGGCAGTAGAAGGGTTCGAGCAGATACGCAGTATTTT. Translation gives CSARGGGSRRVRADTQYF.

There are a few counts of this clonotype. J is TRBJ2-3 and V is TRBV20-1; 11 nucleotides align to TRBD2. This CDR3 has 19 residues. V trimming: 3 bases; J trimming: 1 base; junction bases outside the gene matches: 15. Germline loops: CDR1 DFQATT, CDR2 SNEGSKA (reference sequence). The CDR3 nucleotides read TGCAGTGCTAGTAGCTCCAACCTAGCGGGAGGCTCCGGCACAGATACGCAGTATTTT. Amino acid sequence: CSASSSNLAGGSGTDTQYF.

The sample holds a few counts of this clonotype. This rearrangement joins TRBV20-1 to TRBJ1-3; no clear D gene. The V and J ends lost 2 bases and 4 bases respectively, with 9 bases between them. In germline, CDR1 is DFQATT, CDR2 SNEGSKA (reference sequence). This CDR3 contains 13 residues. The CDR3 coding sequence is TGCAGTGCTAGATTCGGGAACGGAAACACCATATATTTT. Translating it yields CSARFGNGNTIYF.

V and J are TRBV6-5 and TRBJ1-1; D call uncertain. CDR3 size: 12 residues. Germline V gives CDR1 MNHEY, CDR2 SVGAGI. The V and J ends lost 2 bases and 1 base respectively, with 2 bases between them. The CDR3 region has the DNA TGTGCCAGCAGTTACGCGAACACTGAAGCTTTCTTT. This gives the protein CASSYANTEAFF.

Sample share makes this clonotype medium-sized. The chain uses TRBV7-2 and TRBJ2-1, with 10 bases lining up with TRBD2. Trimming at V came to 5 bases and at J to 4 bases, leaving 5 bases not matched to a gene. This CDR3 region has 15 residues. Looked up from germline, CDR1 is SGHTA and CDR2 is FQGNSA. CDR3 nucleotide sequence: TGTGCCAGCAGCAGAGGACTAGCGGAGTACAATGAGCAGTTCTTC. It codes for CASSRGLAEYNEQFF.

This chain links TRBV10-3 with TRBJ2-3; unclear D gene. CDR3 length: 15 amino acids. Germline CDR1 reads ENHRY; CDR2 reads SYGVKD. Trimming removed 1 base at V and 2 bases at J, with 10 bases between. The CDR3 sequence is CAISEFSVYTDTQYF. The CDR3 nucleotides read TGTGCCATCAGTGAGTTCAGCGTGTACACAGATACGCAGTATTTT.

In this sample, this clonotype turned up once. V usage is TRBV18 and J usage is TRBJ1-3, with a possible D match to TRBD1 (6 bases). The germline V and J ends were trimmed by 2 bases and 0 bases, with 11 bases remaining between them. There are 16 residues in the CDR3. Germline CDR1 KGHSH, CDR2 LQKENI. The CDR3: CASSPARGHSGNTIYF. Here the CDR3 DNA reads TGTGCCAGCTCACCAGCCCGGGGGCACTCTGGAAACACCATATATTTT.

The CDR3 bases are TGTGCCAGCAGCTTCCTAGCTACAGATACGCAGTATTTT. Residues: CASSFLATDTQYF. The chain employs TRBV7-2 and TRBJ2-3; tentative D call: TRBD2 (5 bases). Germline values: CDR1 SGHTA, CDR2 FQGNSA. Trimming took 3 bases from V and 3 from J, leaving 7 bases between them. The CDR3 is made up of 13 amino acids.

The chain has TRBV7-2 and TRBJ2-4; D is perhaps TRBD2 (7 bases). In germline, CDR1 is SGHTA, CDR2 FQGNSA. The V end was cut by 9 bases, the J end by 11 bases, with 17 bases between. The CDR3 covers 12 residues. CDR3 sequence reads: CASRGEGPVQYF. CDR3 nucleotides: TGTGCCAGTAGGGGGGAGGGCCCGGTTCAGTACTTC.

The chain's CDR3 is CASSGDREETQYF. The CDR3 DNA reads TGTGCCAGCAGTGGGGACAGGGAAGAGACCCAGTACTTC. The rearrangement joins TRBV2 to TRBJ2-5; 9 bases map to TRBD1. Germline V gene data show CDR1 as SNHLY and CDR2 as FYNNEI. The trim removed 4 bases at V and 3 bases at J, leaving 0 bases unmatched. The CDR3 sequence is 13 residues long.

This chain joins TRBV28 and TRBJ1-5; a possible D gene is TRBD1 (5 bases). The CDR3 extends over 17 amino acids. Germline V gene lookup returns CDR1 MDHEN and CDR2 SYDVKM. The V and J ends lost 2 bases and 0 bases respectively, with 14 bases between them. CDR3 amino acids: CASSLRGLRDSNQPQHF. The DNA of the CDR3 is TGTGCCAGCAGTTTAAGGGGCCTACGCGATAGCAATCAGCCCCAGCATTTT.

DNA for the CDR3: TGTGCCAGCCGTTGGGACTACACCAAAAACATTCAGTACTTC. This sequence encodes CASRWDYTKNIQYF. The chain couples TRBV27 to TRBJ2-4, with 7 positions matching TRBD2. The CDR3 is made up of 14 amino acids. The trim removed 8 bases at V and 2 bases at J, leaving 6 bases unmatched. From germline, CDR1 is MNHEY and CDR2 SMNVEV (reference sequence).

The chain carries TRBV10-2 and TRBJ1-5; D unclear. The CDR3 is 14 residues long. Trimming left V 2 bases short and J 9 bases short, with 14 bases between. Germline loops: CDR1 WSHSY, CDR2 SAAADI. The CDR3 sequence is CASSEAGSGLPQHF. CDR3 in DNA: TGCGCCAGCAGTGAGGCGGGCTCGGGGTTGCCCCAGCATTTT.

A single count supports this clonotype. The V gene is TRBV4-2, the J gene TRBJ2-3; 12 bases map to TRBD2. CDR1 and CDR2 from the germline V gene are LGHNA and YNFKEQ. This CDR3 spans 20 amino acids. The V segment lost 0 bases and the J segment 1 base; nucleotides outside the gene matches: 11. In nucleotides, the CDR3 is TGTGCCAGCAGCCAAGATATCGGACTAGCGGGATACCGTCGCACAGATACGCAGTATTTT. Translating gives CASSQDIGLAGYRRTDTQYF.

V gene TRBV21-1 combines with J gene TRBJ1-6; TRBD1 is the table's D call, not checked against the DNA. TRBV21-1 is assigned pseudogene status. CDR3 length: 16 residues. The CDR3 DNA reads TGTGCCACGCAAAGTCGACAGGAGTCTAATAATTCACCCCTCCACTTT. Its translation is CATQSRQESNNSPLHF.

The chain has TRBV20-1 and TRBJ1-3; D call uncertain. Trimming left V 5 bases short and J 2 bases short, with 10 bases between. The CDR3 totals 13 residues. Germline V lookup: CDR1 DFQATT, CDR2 SNEGSKA (reference sequence). CDR3 residues: CSAYPMTGNTIYF. DNA for the CDR3: TGCAGTGCTTACCCAATGACTGGAAACACCATATATTTT.

The rearrangement joins TRBV2 to TRBJ1-6; D is possibly TRBD1 (6 bases). V was clipped by 7 bases and J by 10 bases, with 17 bases between them. In germline, CDR1 is SNHLY, CDR2 FYNNEI. This CDR3 is 14 amino acids long. The CDR3 sequence is CASILQGDQSPLHF. Here the CDR3 DNA reads TGTGCCAGCATTCTACAGGGAGATCAATCACCCCTCCACTTT.